These T cell receptor beta chains were read from a single sample in a study of CD8 T cells in ankylosing spondylitis. MiXCR, applied by TCRdb to the 5' RACE reads, yields one record per CDR3 protein. The table records some 140,000 distinct CDR3 sequences, more than 9.5% of them present only once. The sample was blood, either unsorted or a sorted T cell fraction (not recorded which). The receptors derive from a female donor with ankylosing spondylitis or in good health (not recorded which). The CDR3 runs from the conserved cysteine through the conserved F or W. The order of the fields is clone size, D gene, V gene, J gene, CDR3 protein, CDR3 DNA. The D gene is left open where the match is weak. A clone size is listed for some rows: how often the clone was seen (once, few, many), or a class if it is expanded.

clone size: many; D gene: .; V gene: TRBV5-1; J gene: TRBJ1-4; CDR3 protein: CASSAFPGGATNEKLFF; CDR3 DNA: TGCGCCAGCAGCGCCTTCCCGGGGGGGGCAACTAATGAAAAACTGTTTTTT
clone size: many; D gene: .; V gene: TRBV27; J gene: TRBJ2-2; CDR3 protein: CASRSQHTGELFF; CDR3 DNA: TGTGCCAGCAGGAGCCAACACACCGGGGAGCTGTTTTTT
clone size: many; D gene: TRBD2; V gene: TRBV7-2; J gene: TRBJ2-3; CDR3 protein: CASSLLGSGVTDTQYF; CDR3 DNA: TGTGCCAGCAGCTTGTTAGGTAGCGGGGTCACAGATACGCAGTATTTT
clone size: many; D gene: .; V gene: TRBV20-1; J gene: TRBJ2-5; CDR3 protein: CSARDVQGGGTQYF; CDR3 DNA: TGCAGTGCTAGAGATGTGCAGGGAGGGGGGACCCAGTACTTC
clone size: many; D gene: .; V gene: TRBV11-2; J gene: TRBJ2-3; CDR3 protein: CASSLVSGSRDTQYF; CDR3 DNA: TGTGCCAGCAGCTTAGTTAGCGGCTCACGAGATACGCAGTATTTT
clone size: many; D gene: .; V gene: TRBV7-8; J gene: TRBJ2-3; CDR3 protein: CASSLGQGMDTQYF; CDR3 DNA: TGTGCCAGCAGCTTAGGTCAGGGAATGGATACGCAGTATTTT
clone size: .; D gene: .; V gene: TRBV5-1; J gene: TRBJ1-2; CDR3 protein: CASSLEAGYGYTF; CDR3 DNA: TGCGCCAGCAGCTTGGAAGCAGGCTATGGCTACACCTTC
clone size: medium-sized; D gene: TRBD2; V gene: TRBV20-1; J gene: TRBJ2-7; CDR3 protein: CSAPSGGQDEQYF; CDR3 DNA: TGCAGTGCTCCTAGCGGGGGGCAGGACGAGCAGTACTTC
clone size: .; D gene: .; V gene: TRBV2; J gene: TRBJ1-2; CDR3 protein: CASSVFYGYTF; CDR3 DNA: TGTGCCAGCAGTGTCTTCTATGGCTACACCTTC
clone size: few; D gene: .; V gene: TRBV2; J gene: TRBJ2-1; CDR3 protein: CASVDQFF; CDR3 DNA: TGTGCCAGCGTTGACCAGTTCTTC
clone size: .; D gene: .; V gene: TRBV27; J gene: TRBJ1-2; CDR3 protein: CASRRRGESGGYTF; CDR3 DNA: TGTGCCAGCAGGCGACGTGGGGAATCGGGCGGCTACACCTTC
clone size: few; D gene: TRBD1; V gene: TRBV18; J gene: TRBJ2-7; CDR3 protein: CASSSGQETYEQYF; CDR3 DNA: TGTGCCAGCTCATCTGGACAGGAAACCTACGAGCAGTACTTC
clone size: many; D gene: .; V gene: TRBV5-5; J gene: TRBJ1-1; CDR3 protein: CASSLELLMNTEAFF; CDR3 DNA: TGTGCCAGCAGCTTGGAGCTGTTGATGAACACTGAAGCTTTCTTT
clone size: .; D gene: .; V gene: TRBV29-1; J gene: TRBJ2-7; CDR3 protein: CSVEEVALEQCF; CDR3 DNA: TGCAGCGTTGAAGAGGTAGCCCTGGAGCAGTGCTTC
clone size: few; D gene: .; V gene: TRBV7-9; J gene: TRBJ2-2; CDR3 protein: CASSFPGRRTGELFF; CDR3 DNA: TGTGCCAGCAGCTTTCCGGGACGGCGCACCGGGGAGCTGTTTTTT
clone size: many; D gene: TRBD1; V gene: TRBV25-1; J gene: TRBJ1-2; CDR3 protein: CASSERGTGGSNYGYTF; CDR3 DNA: TGTGCCAGCAGTGAAAGGGGGACAGGGGGCAGTAACTATGGCTACACCTTC
clone size: many; D gene: .; V gene: TRBV20-1; J gene: TRBJ2-7; CDR3 protein: CSARTRSPYEQYF; CDR3 DNA: TGCAGTGCGAGGACTCGGTCTCCCTACGAGCAGTACTTC
clone size: many; D gene: .; V gene: TRBV28; J gene: TRBJ2-1; CDR3 protein: CASSPDSYNEQFF; CDR3 DNA: TGTGCCAGCAGTCCGGACAGCTACAATGAGCAGTTCTTC
clone size: .; D gene: .; V gene: TRBV20-1; J gene: TRBJ1-1; CDR3 protein: CSATKNTEAFF; CDR3 DNA: TGCAGTGCTACAAAAAACACTGAAGCTTTCTTT
clone size: many; D gene: TRBD1; V gene: TRBV28; J gene: TRBJ1-5; CDR3 protein: CASKSGTGIQPQHF; CDR3 DNA: TGTGCCAGCAAGTCAGGGACAGGGATTCAGCCCCAGCATTTT
clone size: many; D gene: .; V gene: TRBV12-3/TRBV12-4; J gene: TRBJ1-1; CDR3 protein: CASSLGGQSAFF; CDR3 DNA: TGTGCCAGCAGTTTGGGGGGGCAGAGTGCTTTCTTT
clone size: many; D gene: TRBD2; V gene: TRBV28; J gene: TRBJ2-1; CDR3 protein: CASSRLAPSSYNEQFF; CDR3 DNA: TGTGCCAGCAGTCGACTAGCCCCCAGCTCCTACAATGAGCAGTTCTTC
clone size: many; D gene: .; V gene: TRBV3-1; J gene: TRBJ1-2; CDR3 protein: CASSQNLGNNYGYTF; CDR3 DNA: TGTGCCAGCAGCCAGAACCTAGGGAATAACTATGGCTACACCTTC
clone size: many; D gene: .; V gene: TRBV12-3/TRBV12-4; J gene: TRBJ2-7; CDR3 protein: CASSQQIGGYEQYF; CDR3 DNA: TGTGCCAGCAGCCAGCAAATTGGGGGCTACGAGCAGTACTTC
clone size: many; D gene: .; V gene: TRBV27; J gene: TRBJ2-1; CDR3 protein: CASSLWGSFNNEQFF; CDR3 DNA: TGTGCCAGCAGTTTATGGGGCAGCTTCAACAATGAGCAGTTCTTC
clone size: many; D gene: .; V gene: TRBV3-1; J gene: TRBJ1-3; CDR3 protein: CASSHTEHVRPADTIYF; CDR3 DNA: TGTGCCAGCAGCCATACGGAACATGTGCGCCCGGCGGACACCATATATTTT
clone size: many; D gene: .; V gene: TRBV5-8; J gene: TRBJ2-7; CDR3 protein: CASSPPPGLEQYF; CDR3 DNA: TGTGCCAGCAGCCCCCCTCCGGGATTGGAGCAGTACTTC
clone size: .; D gene: .; V gene: TRBV7-2; J gene: TRBJ1-1; CDR3 protein: CASSLADRARWWDTEAFF; CDR3 DNA: TGTGCCAGCAGCTTAGCGGATAGAGCCCGGTGGTGGGACACTGAAGCTTTCTTT
clone size: few; D gene: TRBD1; V gene: TRBV30; J gene: TRBJ2-1; CDR3 protein: CAWSVGTGEDEQFF; CDR3 DNA: TGTGCCTGGAGTGTCGGGACAGGGGAGGATGAGCAGTTCTTC
clone size: many; D gene: .; V gene: TRBV29-1; J gene: TRBJ2-4; CDR3 protein: CSVRGRAAKNIQYF; CDR3 DNA: TGCAGCGTTCGCGGCAGGGCCGCCAAAAACATTCAGTACTTC
clone size: few; D gene: .; V gene: TRBV12-3/TRBV12-4; J gene: TRBJ2-2; CDR3 protein: CASSFGVGRELFF; CDR3 DNA: TGTGCCAGCAGTTTTGGTGTCGGCAGGGAGCTGTTTTTT
clone size: many; D gene: .; V gene: TRBV28; J gene: TRBJ1-5; CDR3 protein: CASRTQGIDNQPQHF; CDR3 DNA: TGTGCCAGCAGGACTCAGGGTATTGACAATCAGCCCCAGCATTTT
clone size: many; D gene: .; V gene: TRBV20-1; J gene: TRBJ1-2; CDR3 protein: CSARERQIYGYTF; CDR3 DNA: TGCAGTGCTAGAGAAAGACAGATCTATGGCTACACCTTC
clone size: many; D gene: .; V gene: TRBV28; J gene: TRBJ2-1; CDR3 protein: CASSAGGVSYNEQFF; CDR3 DNA: TGTGCCAGCAGTGCCGGGGGTGTGTCGTACAATGAGCAGTTCTTC
clone size: few; D gene: TRBD1; V gene: TRBV7-8; J gene: TRBJ2-1; CDR3 protein: CASSNTTGALVWFF; CDR3 DNA: TGTGCCAGCAGCAATACGACAGGGGCTTTGGTTTGGTTCTTC
clone size: many; D gene: .; V gene: TRBV20-1; J gene: TRBJ2-3; CDR3 protein: CSASSPILRGRTDTQYF; CDR3 DNA: TGCAGTGCTAGTAGTCCCATCCTCCGAGGGCGCACAGATACGCAGTATTTT
clone size: many; D gene: .; V gene: TRBV2; J gene: TRBJ1-3; CDR3 protein: CASTGPGGNTIYF; CDR3 DNA: TGTGCCAGCACAGGGCCTGGAGGAAACACCATATATTTT
clone size: many; D gene: .; V gene: TRBV3-1; J gene: TRBJ1-1; CDR3 protein: CASSYPGQGLTEAFF; CDR3 DNA: TGTGCCAGCAGCTATCCGGGACAAGGCCTAACTGAAGCTTTCTTT
clone size: many; D gene: .; V gene: TRBV19; J gene: TRBJ1-5; CDR3 protein: CASIDPVDTQPQHF; CDR3 DNA: TGTGCCAGTATTGACCCAGTAGACACACAGCCCCAGCATTTT
clone size: many; D gene: TRBD1; V gene: TRBV5-1; J gene: TRBJ2-3; CDR3 protein: CASSPGTDLSTDTQYF; CDR3 DNA: TGCGCCAGCAGCCCGGGGACAGACCTTAGCACAGATACGCAGTATTTT
clone size: many; D gene: .; V gene: TRBV6-4; J gene: TRBJ1-2; CDR3 protein: CASSDDRTVSYTF; CDR3 DNA: TGTGCCAGCAGTGACGACCGGACAGTAAGCTACACCTTC
clone size: many; D gene: .; V gene: TRBV12-3/TRBV12-4; J gene: TRBJ1-2; CDR3 protein: CASSLFAESGYGYTF; CDR3 DNA: TGTGCCAGCAGTTTGTTCGCAGAATCAGGGTATGGCTACACCTTC
clone size: many; D gene: .; V gene: TRBV7-8; J gene: TRBJ2-2; CDR3 protein: CASSSGLTGELFF; CDR3 DNA: TGTGCCAGCAGCTCCGGACTAACCGGGGAGCTGTTTTTT
clone size: many; D gene: .; V gene: TRBV7-9; J gene: TRBJ1-2; CDR3 protein: CASSLVTSSDGYTF; CDR3 DNA: TGTGCCAGCAGCTTAGTAACGTCCTCTGATGGCTACACCTTC
clone size: many; D gene: .; V gene: TRBV5-6; J gene: TRBJ1-5; CDR3 protein: CASSLGGVGGNQPQHF; CDR3 DNA: TGTGCCAGCAGCTTGGGGGGGGTTGGCGGCAATCAGCCCCAGCATTTT
clone size: many; D gene: TRBD2; V gene: TRBV5-1; J gene: TRBJ2-5; CDR3 protein: CASSPLTSSQETQYF; CDR3 DNA: TGCGCCAGCAGCCCGCTGACTAGCAGCCAAGAGACCCAGTACTTC
clone size: many; D gene: .; V gene: TRBV14; J gene: TRBJ2-5; CDR3 protein: CASSQGVTKTQYF; CDR3 DNA: TGTGCCAGCAGCCAAGGTGTTACGAAGACCCAGTACTTC
clone size: many; D gene: TRBD1; V gene: TRBV6-1; J gene: TRBJ1-5; CDR3 protein: CASSRGPGNQPQHF; CDR3 DNA: TGTGCCAGCAGCAGGGGGCCTGGCAATCAGCCCCAGCATTTT
clone size: many; D gene: .; V gene: TRBV5-1; J gene: TRBJ2-1; CDR3 protein: CASSHQGNEQFF; CDR3 DNA: TGCGCCAGCAGTCACCAGGGCAATGAGCAGTTCTTC
clone size: many; D gene: .; V gene: TRBV5-1; J gene: TRBJ2-7; CDR3 protein: CASSNNRKYEQYF; CDR3 DNA: TGCGCCAGCAGCAATAACAGAAAATACGAGCAGTACTTC
clone size: many; D gene: .; V gene: TRBV20-1; J gene: TRBJ1-5; CDR3 protein: CSARDRGDSNQPQHF; CDR3 DNA: TGCAGTGCTAGAGATCGGGGGGATAGCAATCAGCCCCAGCATTTT